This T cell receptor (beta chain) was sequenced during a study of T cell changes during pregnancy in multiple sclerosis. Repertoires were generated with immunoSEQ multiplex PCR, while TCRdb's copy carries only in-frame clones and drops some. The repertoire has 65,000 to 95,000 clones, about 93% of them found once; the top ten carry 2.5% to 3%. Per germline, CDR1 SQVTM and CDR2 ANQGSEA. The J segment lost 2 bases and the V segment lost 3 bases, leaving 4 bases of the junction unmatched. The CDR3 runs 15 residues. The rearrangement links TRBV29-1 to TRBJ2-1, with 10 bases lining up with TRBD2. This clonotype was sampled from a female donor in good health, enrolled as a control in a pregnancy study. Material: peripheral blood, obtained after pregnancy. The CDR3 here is CSVDGLAGAYNEQFF. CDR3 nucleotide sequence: TGCAGCGTTGATGGTCTAGCGGGAGCCTACAATGAGCAGTTCTTC.